The clone carrying this T cell receptor (beta chain) turned up a few times. Its target is unknown. Template-switching 5'RACE yielded the TCR cDNA; a universal primer site and UMIs were added in the process. TCRdb recomputed calls from the 5' RACE reads with MiXCR, one row per CDR3 protein. Of about 300,000 distinct CDR3 sequences listed, around 10% were seen once; the top ten hold around 3.4%. The data were obtained in a study of T cells after yellow fever vaccination. Broader study findings: The secondary T-cell response peaked on day 5, not day 15, but was weaker. Reappearance after the booster was observed for most primary-vaccination clones (roughly 97% CD4, over 70% CD8).

CDR1 and CDR2 from the germline V gene are SGHVS and FQNEAQ. V dropped 5 bases and J dropped 2 bases, with 16 bases sitting between them. This CDR3 is built from 15 residues. Sequencing was performed on CD4+ T cells sorted from PBMCs, taken 5 days after the yellow fever booster vaccination. The chain joins TRBV7-8 to TRBJ2-7; D possibly uses TRBD1 or TRBD2 (5 bases each). The TCR comes from a young man who received the YFV17D yellow fever vaccine. This chain's CDR3 is CASSAGTGRTYEQYV. The CDR3 nucleotides are TGTGCCAGCAGCGCCGGGACCGGAAGAACCTACGAGCAGTACGTC.